This TCR beta chain was retrieved from a study of cytomegalovirus exposure and HLA in healthy donors. The overall study: Caucasian-associated ancestry cluster membership applied to about four fifths of nearly 400 genotyped donors.

This CDR3 has 15 amino acids. The ends were cut back, 2 bases at V and 1 base at J, with 11 bases in the middle. The germline gives CDR1 SEHNR, CDR2 FQNEAQ (reference sequence). 60 Vbeta and 13 Jbeta primers were used in PCR. Clones were sequenced by immunoSEQ multiplex PCR, and TCRdb holds only the in-frame ones, with some missing. This sample has about 93,000 clones; roughly 67% occur once, and the top ten carry under 6%. Notes on the study in general: In a later analysis, TCR beta V- and J-gene trimming was associated with a missense DCLRE1C variant.

About this clone itself: What it binds is unknown.

The source is a boy between 5 and 17 years old in good health and CMV-seropositive. The sequenced material came from PBMCs. The chain is built from TRBV7-9 and TRBJ1-1, with D unclear. DNA of the CDR3: TGTGCCAGCAGCTTAAGCTCTCGGGGGAACACTGAAGCTTTCTTT. Amino acids: CASSLSSRGNTEAFF.